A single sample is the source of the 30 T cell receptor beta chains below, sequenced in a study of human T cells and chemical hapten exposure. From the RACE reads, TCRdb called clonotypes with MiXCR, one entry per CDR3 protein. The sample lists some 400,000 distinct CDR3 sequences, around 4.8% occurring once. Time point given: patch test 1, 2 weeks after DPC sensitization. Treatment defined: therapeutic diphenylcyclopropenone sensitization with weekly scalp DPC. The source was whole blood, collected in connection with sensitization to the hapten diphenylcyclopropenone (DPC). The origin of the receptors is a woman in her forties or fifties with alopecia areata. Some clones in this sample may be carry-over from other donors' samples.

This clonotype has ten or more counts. The CDR3 DNA sequence: TGTGCCACCAGTGAGCCTACGTCCACCCCGGGTACGCAGTATTTT. This encodes CATSEPTSTPGTQYF. The gene calls are TRBV24-1 and TRBJ2-3; D not certain. This CDR3 region has 15 residues. Germline V gene lookup returns CDR1 KGHDR and CDR2 SFDVKD. Trimming removed 4 bases from V and 8 bases from J, with 18 bases in between.

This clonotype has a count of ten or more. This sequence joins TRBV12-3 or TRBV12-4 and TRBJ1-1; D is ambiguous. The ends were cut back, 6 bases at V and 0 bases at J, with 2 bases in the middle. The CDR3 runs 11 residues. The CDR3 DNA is TGTGCCAGCAGAATGAACACTGAAGCTTTCTTT. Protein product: CASRMNTEAFF.

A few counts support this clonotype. CDR3 region: CASSPTAADTQYF. CDR3 nucleotide sequence: TGTGCCAGCAGCCCAACGGCTGCAGATACGCAGTATTTT. This chain uses TRBV7-2 with TRBJ2-3; D is undetermined. The length of the CDR3 is 13 residues. From germline, CDR1 is SGHTA and CDR2 FQGNSA. V was pared by 5 bases and J by 4 bases, with 10 bases between.

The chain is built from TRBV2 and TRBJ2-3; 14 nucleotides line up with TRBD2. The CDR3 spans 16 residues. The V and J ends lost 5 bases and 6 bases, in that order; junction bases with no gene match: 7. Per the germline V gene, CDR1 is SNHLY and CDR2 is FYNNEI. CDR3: CASSSPGLAGEDTQYF. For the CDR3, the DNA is TGTGCCAGCAGTTCTCCGGGACTAGCGGGGGAGGATACGCAGTATTTT.

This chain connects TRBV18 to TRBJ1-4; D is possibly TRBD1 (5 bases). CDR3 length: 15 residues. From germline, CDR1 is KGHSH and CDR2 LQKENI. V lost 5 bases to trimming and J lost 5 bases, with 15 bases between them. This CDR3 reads CASSSQDSLNEKLFF. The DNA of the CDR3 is TGTGCCAGCTCATCCCAAGACAGTTTAAATGAAAAACTGTTTTTT. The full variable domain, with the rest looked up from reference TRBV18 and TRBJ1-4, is NAGVMQNPRHLVRRRGQEARLRCSPMKGHSHVYWYRQLPEEGLKFMVYLQKENIIDESGMPKERFSAEFPKEGPSILRIQQVVRGDSAAYFCASSSQDSLNEKLFFGSGTQLSVL.

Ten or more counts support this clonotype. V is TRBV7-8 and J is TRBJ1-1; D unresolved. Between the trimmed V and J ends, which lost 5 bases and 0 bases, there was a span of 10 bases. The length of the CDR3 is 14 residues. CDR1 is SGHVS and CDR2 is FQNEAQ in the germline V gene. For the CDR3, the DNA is TGTGCCAGCAGCAACTACAACTTGAACACTGAAGCTTTCTTT. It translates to CASSNYNLNTEAFF.

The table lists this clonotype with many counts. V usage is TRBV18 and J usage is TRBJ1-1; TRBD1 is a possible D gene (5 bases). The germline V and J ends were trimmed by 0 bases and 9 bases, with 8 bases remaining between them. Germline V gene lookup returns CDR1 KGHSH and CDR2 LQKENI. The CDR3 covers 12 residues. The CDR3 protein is CASSPPGPQAFF. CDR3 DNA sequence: TGTGCCAGCTCACCACCGGGACCTCAAGCTTTCTTT.

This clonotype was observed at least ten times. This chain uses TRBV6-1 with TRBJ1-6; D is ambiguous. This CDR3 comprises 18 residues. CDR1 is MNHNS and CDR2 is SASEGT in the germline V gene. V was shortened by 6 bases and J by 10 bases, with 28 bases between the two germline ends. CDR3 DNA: TGTGCCAGCAGCCCTGTAATGCCGCACCGAGCCGGGCGATCACCCCTCCACTTT. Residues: CASSPVMPHRAGRSPLHF.

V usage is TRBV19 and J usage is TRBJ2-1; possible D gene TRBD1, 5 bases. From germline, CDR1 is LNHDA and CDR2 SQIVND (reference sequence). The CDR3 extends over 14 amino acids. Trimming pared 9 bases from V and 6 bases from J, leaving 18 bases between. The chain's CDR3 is CASTTGPGANEQFF. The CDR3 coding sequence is TGTGCCAGCACAACGGGTCCTGGGGCCAATGAGCAGTTCTTC. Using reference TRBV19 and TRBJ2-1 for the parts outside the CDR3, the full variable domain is DGGITQSPKYLFRKEGQNVTLSCEQNLNHDAMYWYRQDPGQGLRLIYYSQIVNDFQKGDIAEGYSVSREKKESFPLTVTSAQKNPTAFYLCASTTGPGANEQFFGPGTRLTVL.

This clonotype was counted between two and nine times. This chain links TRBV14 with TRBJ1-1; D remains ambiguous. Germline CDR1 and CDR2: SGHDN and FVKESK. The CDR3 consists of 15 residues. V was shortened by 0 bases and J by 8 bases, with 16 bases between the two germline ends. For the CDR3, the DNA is TGTGCCAGCAGCCAAGATTCGGCTGGAGTGGGGGAAGCTTTCTTT. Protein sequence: CASSQDSAGVGEAFF. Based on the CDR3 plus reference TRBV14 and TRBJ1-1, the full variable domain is EAGVTQFPSHSVIEKGQTVTLRCDPISGHDNLYWYRRVMGKEIKFLLHFVKESKQDESGMPNNRFLAERTGGTYSTLKVQPAELEDSGVYFCASSQDSAGVGEAFFGQGTRLTVV.

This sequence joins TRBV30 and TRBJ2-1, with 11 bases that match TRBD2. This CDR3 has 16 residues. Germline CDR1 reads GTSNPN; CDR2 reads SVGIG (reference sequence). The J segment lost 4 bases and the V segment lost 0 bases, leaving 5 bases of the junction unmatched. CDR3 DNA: TGTGCCTGGAGTGTACAGGGGACTAGCGGTTACAATGAGCAGTTCTTC. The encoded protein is CAWSVQGTSGYNEQFF.

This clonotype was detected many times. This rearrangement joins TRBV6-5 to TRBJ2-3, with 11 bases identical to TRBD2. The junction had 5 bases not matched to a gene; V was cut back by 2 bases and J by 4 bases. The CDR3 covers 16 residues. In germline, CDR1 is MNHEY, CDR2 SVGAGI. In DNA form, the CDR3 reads TGTGCCAGCAGTTACCTAGCGGGAGGTGGATCAGATACGCAGTATTTT. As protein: CASSYLAGGGSDTQYF.

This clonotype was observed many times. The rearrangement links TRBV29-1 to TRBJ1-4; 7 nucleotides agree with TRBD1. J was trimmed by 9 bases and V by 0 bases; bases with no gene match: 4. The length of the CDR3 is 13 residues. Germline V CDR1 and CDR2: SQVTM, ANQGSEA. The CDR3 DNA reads TGCAGCGTTGAAGACAGGGGGTCTAAAAAACTGTTTTTT. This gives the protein CSVEDRGSKKLFF.

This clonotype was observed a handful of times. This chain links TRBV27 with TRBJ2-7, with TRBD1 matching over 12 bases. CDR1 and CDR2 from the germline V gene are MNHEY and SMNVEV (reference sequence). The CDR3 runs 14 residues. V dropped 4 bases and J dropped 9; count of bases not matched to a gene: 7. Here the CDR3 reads CASSYGTGGRGQYF. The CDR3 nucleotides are TGTGCCAGCAGTTACGGGACAGGGGGCAGAGGGCAGTACTTC.

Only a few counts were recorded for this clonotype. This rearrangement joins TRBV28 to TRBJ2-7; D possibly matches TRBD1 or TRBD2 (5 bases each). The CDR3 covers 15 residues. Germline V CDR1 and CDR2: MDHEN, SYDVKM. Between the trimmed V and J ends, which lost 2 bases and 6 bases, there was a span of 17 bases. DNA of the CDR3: TGTGCCAGCAGTTTACTCCGGGACGGCGGCTCCGAGCAGTACTTC. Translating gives CASSLLRDGGSEQYF.

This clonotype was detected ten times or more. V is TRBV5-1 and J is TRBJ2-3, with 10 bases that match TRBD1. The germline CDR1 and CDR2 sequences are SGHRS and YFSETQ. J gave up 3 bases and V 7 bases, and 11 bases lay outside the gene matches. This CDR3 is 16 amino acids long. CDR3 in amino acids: CASARQGAPETDTQYF. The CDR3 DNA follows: TGCGCCAGCGCCCGACAGGGGGCGCCTGAGACAGATACGCAGTATTTT.

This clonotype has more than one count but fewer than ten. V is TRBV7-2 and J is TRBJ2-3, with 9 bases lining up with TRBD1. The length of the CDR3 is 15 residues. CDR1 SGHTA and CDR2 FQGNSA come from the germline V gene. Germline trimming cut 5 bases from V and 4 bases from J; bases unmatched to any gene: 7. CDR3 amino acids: CASSAGQGGADTQYF. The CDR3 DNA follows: TGTGCCAGCAGCGCGGGACAGGGAGGGGCAGATACGCAGTATTTT.

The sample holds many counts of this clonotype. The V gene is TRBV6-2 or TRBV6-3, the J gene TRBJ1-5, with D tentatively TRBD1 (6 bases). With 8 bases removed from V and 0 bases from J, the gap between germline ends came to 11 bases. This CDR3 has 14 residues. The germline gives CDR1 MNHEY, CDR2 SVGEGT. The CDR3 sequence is CASSGTSSNQPQHF. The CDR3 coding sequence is TGTGCCAGCTCCGGGACAAGTAGCAATCAGCCCCAGCATTTT.

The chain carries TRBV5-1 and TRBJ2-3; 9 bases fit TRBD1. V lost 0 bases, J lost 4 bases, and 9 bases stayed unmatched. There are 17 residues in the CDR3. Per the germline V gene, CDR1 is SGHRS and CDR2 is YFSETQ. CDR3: CASSLGRTGDIADTQYF. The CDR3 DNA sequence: TGCGCCAGCAGCTTGGGACGGACAGGGGATATCGCAGATACGCAGTATTTT.

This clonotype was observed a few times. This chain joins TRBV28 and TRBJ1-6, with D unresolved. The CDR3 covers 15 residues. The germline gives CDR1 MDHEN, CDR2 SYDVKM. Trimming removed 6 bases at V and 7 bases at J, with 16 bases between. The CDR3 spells CASRFATSGNSPLHF. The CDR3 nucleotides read TGTGCCAGCAGGTTTGCGACAAGCGGGAATTCACCCCTCCACTTT.

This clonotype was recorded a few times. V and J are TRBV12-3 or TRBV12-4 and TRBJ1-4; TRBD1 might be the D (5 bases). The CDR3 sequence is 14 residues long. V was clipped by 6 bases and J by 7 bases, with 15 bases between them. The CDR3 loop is CASSIRGSSEKLFF. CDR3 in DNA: TGTGCCAGCAGCATACGGGGGAGTTCTGAAAAACTGTTTTTT.

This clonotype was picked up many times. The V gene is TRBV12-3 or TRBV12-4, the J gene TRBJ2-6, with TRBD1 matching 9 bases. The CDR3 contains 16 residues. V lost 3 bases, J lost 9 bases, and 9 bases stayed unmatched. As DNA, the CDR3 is TGTGCCAGCAGTTTCCCCAGGGACAGGGTAAACAACGTCCTGACTTTC. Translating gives CASSFPRDRVNNVLTF.

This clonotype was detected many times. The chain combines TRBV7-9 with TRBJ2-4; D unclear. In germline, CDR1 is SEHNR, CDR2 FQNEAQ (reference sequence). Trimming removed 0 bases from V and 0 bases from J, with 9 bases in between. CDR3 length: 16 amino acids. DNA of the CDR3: TGTGCCAGCAGCTTAGCGGGGAAGGGAGCCAAAAACATTCAGTACTTC. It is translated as CASSLAGKGAKNIQYF. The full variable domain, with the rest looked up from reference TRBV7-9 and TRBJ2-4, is DTGVSQNPRHKITKRGQNVTFRCDPISEHNRLYWYRQTLGQGPEFLTYFQNEAQLEKSRLLSDRFSAERPKGSFSTLEIQRTEQGDSAMYLCASSLAGKGAKNIQYFGAGTRLSVL.

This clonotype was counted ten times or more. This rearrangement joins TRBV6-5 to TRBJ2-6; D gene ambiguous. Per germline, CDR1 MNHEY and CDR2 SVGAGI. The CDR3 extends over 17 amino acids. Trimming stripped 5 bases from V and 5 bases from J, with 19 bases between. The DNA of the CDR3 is TGTGCCAGCAGTCAAAGACGCAGTGGTTCGAGGGCCAACGTCCTGACTTTC. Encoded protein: CASSQRRSGSRANVLTF.

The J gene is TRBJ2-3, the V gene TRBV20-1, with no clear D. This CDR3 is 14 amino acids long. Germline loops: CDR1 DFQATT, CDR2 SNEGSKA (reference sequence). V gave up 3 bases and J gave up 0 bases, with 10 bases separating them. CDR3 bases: TGCAGTGCTAGTGGCTACCTAAGCACAGATACGCAGTATTTT. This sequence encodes CSASGYLSTDTQYF.

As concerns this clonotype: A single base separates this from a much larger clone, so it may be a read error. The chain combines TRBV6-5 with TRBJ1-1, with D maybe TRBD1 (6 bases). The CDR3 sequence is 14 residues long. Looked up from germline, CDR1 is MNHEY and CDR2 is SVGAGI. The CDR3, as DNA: TGTGCCAGCAGTTACAGCGGACAGATCACTAAAGCTTTCTTT. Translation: CASSYSGQITKAFF.

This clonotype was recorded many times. CDR3 region: CASRDTVAFF. The CDR3 DNA follows: TGTGCCAGCAGGGACACGGTGGCTTTCTTT. The rearrangement links TRBV12-3 or TRBV12-4 to TRBJ1-1; tentatively, D is TRBD1 (5 bases). Trimming took off 6 bases at V and 11 bases at J, with 10 bases between the two ends. CDR3 size: 10 residues.

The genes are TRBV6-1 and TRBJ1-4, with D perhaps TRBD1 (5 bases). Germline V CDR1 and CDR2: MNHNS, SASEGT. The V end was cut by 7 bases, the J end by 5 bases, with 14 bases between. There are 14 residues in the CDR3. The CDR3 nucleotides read TGTGCCAGCAACATGCTACGGACAAATGAAAAACTGTTTTTT. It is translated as CASNMLRTNEKLFF.

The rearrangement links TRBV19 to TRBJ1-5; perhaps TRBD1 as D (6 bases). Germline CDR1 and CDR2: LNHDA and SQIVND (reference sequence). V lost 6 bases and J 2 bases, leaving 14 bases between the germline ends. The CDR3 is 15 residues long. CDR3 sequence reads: CASRGGRTGNQPQHF. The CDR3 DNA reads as TGTGCCAGTAGGGGGGGGCGAACTGGCAATCAGCCCCAGCATTTT.

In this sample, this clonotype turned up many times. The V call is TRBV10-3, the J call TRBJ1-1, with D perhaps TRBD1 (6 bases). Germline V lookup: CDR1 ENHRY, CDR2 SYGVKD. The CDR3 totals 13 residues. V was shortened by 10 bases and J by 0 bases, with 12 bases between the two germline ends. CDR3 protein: CANTKGVNTEAFF. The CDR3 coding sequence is TGTGCCAACACAAAGGGGGTGAACACTGAAGCTTTCTTT.